This T cell receptor (beta chain) was observed in a study of blood T cell repertoires in COVID-19. The CDR3 sequence is 17 residues long. The germline V and J ends were trimmed by 7 bases and 3 bases, with 25 bases remaining between them. In germline, CDR1 is SNHLY, CDR2 FYNNEI. Original methodology: Reference gene primer amplification in the assay estimated nucleated cell counts. Repertoires were generated with immunoSEQ multiplex PCR, while TCRdb's copy carries only in-frame clones and drops some. That table is the source of V, J and clone size, and D and trimming were worked out from the DNA. This sample has under 250,000 clones, with roughly 85% found just once. Clinical history reported by participants formed the basis on which cohorts were assigned.

The chain joins TRBV2 to TRBJ2-7, with D tentatively TRBD2 (7 bases). What was sequenced was PBMCs or T cells enriched from blood (not recorded which). This TCR derives from a woman aged 45-59 years with acute COVID-19. For the CDR3, the DNA is TGTGCCAGCACGGGGGGACACGGCCTGTCGGCCTACTACGAGCAGTACTTC. Protein sequence: CASTGGHGLSAYYEQYF.